This TCR beta chain came from a study of PD-1 blockade in classical Hodgkin lymphoma. The germline V and J ends were trimmed by 8 bases and 0 bases, with 7 bases remaining between them. Germline lookup yields CDR1 KGHSH and CDR2 LQKENI. CDR3 length: 12 residues. Findings and caveats of the study: Newly diagnosed patients had diversity similar to the baseline diversity of complete responders. Newly diagnosed patients were said to have less baseline TCR diversity than healthy donors did.

Produced via immunoSEQ multiplex PCR; TCRdb's table is partial and in-frame only. In the table there are more than 95,000 clones, roughly 90% of which are singletons. Details on this clone: Its antigen is not known.

The time point denotes: cycle 4 day 1 (C4D1), after less than 7 weeks of nivolumab. Autologous stem cell transplantation was followed by relapse in every patient, and brentuximab vedotin exposure varied. Best responses included complete response and partial response; otherwise, the best response was progressive disease. The starting material was peripheral blood mononuclear cells (PBMCs), obtained before the fourth cycle of nivolumab. The chain carries TRBV18 and TRBJ1-1; D call uncertain. The receptor's source is a human donor with classical Hodgkin lymphoma. CDR3 DNA: TGTGCCAGCCGCACAATGAACACTGAAGCTTTCTTT. Protein sequence: CASRTMNTEAFF.